This T cell receptor beta chain was captured in a study of shared clonotypes between healthy human individuals. Concerning this clone itself: The target antigen is unknown. The identical CDR3 is also encoded by other nucleotide sequences in the sample.

CDR3 length: 14 amino acids. Germline CDR1 MNHEY, CDR2 SMNVEV (reference sequence). V lost 8 bases and J lost 4; bases outside the gene matches: 5. Template for every sorted-subset replicate PCR totaled approximately 200 ng DNA, roughly 30,000 T cell genomes. In the original workflow: As immunoSEQ supplied junction-only sequences (without quality scores), filtering differed. The assay was immunoSEQ multiplex PCR, and TCRdb's table has in-frame clones only and misses some. Clone size and the V and J calls come from that table; the DNA yielded D and trimming. The sample includes about 2.1 million clones, roughly 91% seen only once; the top ten take under 2%. The naive CD8 population came from CD45RO-negative cells selected for CCR7, without terminally differentiated effector memory CD45RA+ cells. Study results and limitations: Larger estimated richness was generally seen in naive subsets than in memory subsets. Only blood samples were collected, and tissue repertoires likely differ.

The clonotype comes from a man aged 18-30 years in good health. Some clones in this sample may be carry-over from other donors' samples. The chain carries TRBV27 and TRBJ2-1, with 10 bases identical to TRBD2. Material: naive CD8+ T cells from PBMCs. CDR3 nucleotides: TGTGCCAGCTCGTCTAGCGGGAGATACAATGAGCAGTTCTTC. This encodes CASSSSGRYNEQFF.